These 9 T cell receptor beta chains were sequenced from one sample in a study of naive and memory T cell subsets. TCR cDNA received a 3' ligated oligonucleotide that carried a UMI. Amplification of ligated cDNA took four PCR rounds with SP2 and nested alpha and beta constant primers. TCRdb processed the 5' RACE reads anew with MiXCR; each CDR3 protein has one entry. Of 50,000 to 60,000 distinct CDR3 sequences detected, 6% to 8.5% appear once; the ten largest clones hold approximately 9.7%. These receptors all come from a female donor in good health.

This rearrangement joins TRBV7-3 to TRBJ1-2; no definite D call. The CDR3 runs 13 residues. The germline V and J ends were trimmed by 5 bases and 8 bases, with 15 bases remaining between them. Germline V gene lookup returns CDR1 SGHTA and CDR2 FQGTGA. CDR3 sequence: CASSTTPQGGYTF. For the CDR3, the DNA is TGTGCCAGCAGCACTACCCCGCAAGGGGGCTACACCTTC.

The V and J genes are TRBV29-1 and TRBJ1-1; D is perhaps TRBD1 (6 bases). The CDR3 is 14 amino acids. Germline values: CDR1 SQVTM, CDR2 ANQGSEA. Trimming stripped 6 bases from V and 4 bases from J, with 18 bases between. The CDR3, as DNA: TGCAGCGTGGTTCTGACAGGCCGCGGCACTGAAGCTTTCTTT. Translated, it gives CSVVLTGRGTEAFF.

This chain links TRBV12-3 or TRBV12-4 with TRBJ1-1; D not resolved. The CDR3 loop spans 13 amino acids. V lost 5 bases, J lost 2 bases, and 9 bases lay in between. The CDR3 loop is CASSLSANTEAFF. In DNA form, the CDR3 reads TGTGCCAGCAGTCTATCTGCTAACACTGAAGCTTTCTTT.

This clonotype was seen ten or more times. V usage is TRBV12-3 or TRBV12-4 and J usage is TRBJ1-3; TRBD1 matches at 8 bases. Losses at the gene ends were 3 bases for V and 6 bases for J; bases not matched to a gene: 13. The CDR3 is made up of 17 amino acids. CDR3 sequence reads: CASSFKELGQGANTIYF. DNA for the CDR3: TGTGCCAGCAGTTTTAAGGAACTCGGACAGGGAGCAAACACCATATATTTT.

This clonotype was observed a handful of times. The chain carries TRBV6-5 and TRBJ2-1; tentative D call: TRBD2 (7 bases). Germline V gene data show CDR1 as MNHEY and CDR2 as SVGAGI. The length of the CDR3 is 14 residues. Trimming pared 0 bases from V and 10 bases from J, leaving 13 bases between. The CDR3 DNA reads TGTGCCAGCAGTTACTCGAGGGGGGGCGGCGAGCAGTTCTTC. Protein: CASSYSRGGGEQFF.

This clonotype was observed many times. V and J are TRBV6-5 and TRBJ1-1; no clear D gene. Trimming took 3 bases from V and 1 from J, leaving 15 bases between them. This CDR3 spans 16 amino acids. Germline V lookup: CDR1 MNHEY, CDR2 SVGAGI. CDR3 amino acids: CASSYGVGRTNTEAFF. The CDR3 DNA reads as TGTGCCAGCAGTTATGGTGTCGGGCGGACGAACACTGAAGCTTTCTTT.

The DNA for the CDR3 is TGTGCCAGCAGCCCTGGGGGGCTGGATACGCAGTATTTT. Translated: CASSPGGLDTQYF. The J gene is TRBJ2-3, the V gene TRBV7-3; D might be TRBD1 or TRBD2, each matching 6 bases. Trimming pared 5 bases from V and 6 bases from J, leaving 12 bases between. The CDR3 covers 13 residues. Germline V CDR1 and CDR2: SGHTA, FQGTGA.

This clonotype was recorded a few times. The rearrangement joins TRBV7-9 to TRBJ2-2, with D unresolved. The CDR3 runs to 16 residues. Germline lookup yields CDR1 SEHNR and CDR2 FQNEAQ (reference sequence). V was trimmed by 4 bases and J by 7 bases, leaving 19 bases between them. CDR3 in DNA: TGTGCCAGCAGCTCAACAGACGGACCTGCCGGCGGGGAGCTGTTTTTT. Its translation is CASSSTDGPAGGELFF.

This clonotype was seen a handful of times. The chain employs TRBV5-6 and TRBJ2-7; D not resolved. The CDR3 is made up of 14 amino acids. V gave up 0 bases and J gave up 3 bases, with 10 bases separating them. Germline values: CDR1 SGHDT, CDR2 YYEEEE. The CDR3 nucleotides are TGTGCCAGCAGCTTGGGATCCAGGCGCTACGAGCAGTACTTC. Its protein product is CASSLGSRRYEQYF.